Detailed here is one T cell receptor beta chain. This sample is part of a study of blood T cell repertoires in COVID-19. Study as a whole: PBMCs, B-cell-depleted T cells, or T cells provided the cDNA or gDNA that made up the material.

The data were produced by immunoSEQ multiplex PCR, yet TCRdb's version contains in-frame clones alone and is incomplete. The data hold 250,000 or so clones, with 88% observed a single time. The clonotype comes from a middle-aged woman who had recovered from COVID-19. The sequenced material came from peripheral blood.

The CDR3 sequence is CASSMELGRAGETQYF. CDR3 in DNA: TGTGCCAGTAGTATGGAGCTGGGGAGGGCAGGGGAGACCCAGTACTTC. The genes are TRBV19 and TRBJ2-5, with 7 bases matching TRBD2. CDR1 is LNHDA and CDR2 is SQIVND in the germline V gene (reference sequence). The CDR3 runs to 16 residues. V shed 3 bases, J shed 5 bases, and the junction held 12 bases outside the gene matches.